The next 11 T cell receptor beta chains were all read from a single sample in a study of OX40 agonist ivuxolimab in advanced cancers. The method was the immunoSEQ multiplex PCR assay. Imported from immuneACCESS, the table was reduced by TCRdb to in-frame sequences with V and J called. These copies leave out some clones; in studies compared against another copy, an unresolved V gene accounts for under half, and the cause of the remainder is not known. Recorded for this sample are 70,000 or so clones; approximately 89% of them occurred a single time. The ten biggest clones cover about 0.3% of the sample. The source was CD4+ or CD8+ T cells sorted from blood, collected in a trial of the OX40 agonist ivuxolimab. Every receptor here comes from an adult with an advanced solid tumor such as melanoma, head and neck, liver or kidney cancer.

The chain combines TRBV5-1 with TRBJ2-7; TRBD2 aligns across 14 bases. CDR1 is SGHRS and CDR2 is YFSETQ in the germline V gene. The CDR3 contains 16 residues. The V segment lost 6 bases and the J segment 7 bases; nucleotides outside the gene matches: 12. This chain's CDR3 is CASTLIPGLAGVEQYF. CDR3 DNA sequence: TGCGCCAGCACTCTTATACCGGGACTAGCGGGAGTGGAGCAGTACTTC. Filled out from reference TRBV5-1 and TRBJ2-7, the complete variable domain reads KAGVTQTPRYLIKTRGQQVTLSCSPISGHRSVSWYQQTPGQGLQFLFEYFSETQRNKGNFPGRFSGRQFSNSRSEMNVSTLELGDSALYLCASTLIPGLAGVEQYFGPGTRLTVT.

This clone has just one count. This chain uses TRBV6-1 with TRBJ1-1, with a tentative D call TRBD1 (5 bases). The CDR3 contains 11 residues. CDR1 is MNHNS and CDR2 is SASEGT in the germline V gene. V was shortened by 1 base and J by 10 bases, with 7 bases between the two germline ends. CDR3 amino acids: CASSEERGAFF. CDR3 DNA sequence: TGTGCCAGCAGTGAAGAGAGGGGAGCTTTCTTT.

This chain joins TRBV6-1 and TRBJ2-1; D perhaps matches TRBD2 (5 bases). CDR1 is MNHNS, CDR2 SASEGT, per germline. The CDR3 has 15 residues. Trimming took off 1 base at V and 8 bases at J, with 15 bases between the two ends. CDR3 residues: CASSEGTGSFHEQFF. The CDR3 bases are TGTGCCAGCAGTGAAGGGACTGGATCCTTCCATGAGCAGTTCTTC.

This chain connects TRBV6-5 to TRBJ1-1; D remains ambiguous. Per the germline V gene, CDR1 is MNHEY and CDR2 is SVGAGI. Trimming stripped 6 bases from V and 1 base from J, with 15 bases between. The length of the CDR3 is 15 residues. For the CDR3, the DNA is TGTGCCAGCAGCCTCGGGTGGACCCAGAACACTGAAGCTTTCTTT. The encoded protein is CASSLGWTQNTEAFF.

The V gene is TRBV18, the J gene TRBJ2-3, with TRBD2 matching 9 bases. The CDR3 runs to 18 residues. Germline CDR1 and CDR2: KGHSH and LQKENI. The V segment lost 3 bases and the J segment 1 base; nucleotides outside the gene matches: 11. The CDR3 DNA follows: TGTGCCAGCTCACCGGGTCTAGCGGGATACTATCGCACAGATACGCAGTATTTT. This sequence encodes CASSPGLAGYYRTDTQYF.

V is TRBV7-3 and J is TRBJ2-1; 8 nucleotides agree with TRBD2. In germline, CDR1 is SGHTA, CDR2 FQGTGA. V lost 2 bases, J lost 9 bases, and 6 bases stayed unmatched. The CDR3 sequence is 14 residues long. The CDR3 protein is CASSLAGGLPEQFF. The CDR3 nucleotides are TGTGCCAGCAGCTTAGCGGGAGGTTTACCTGAGCAGTTCTTC.

The chain uses TRBV19 and TRBJ1-1; the D gene is possibly TRBD1 (6 bases). Between the trimmed V and J ends, which lost 3 bases and 5 bases, there was a span of 10 bases. CDR3 length: 13 amino acids. From germline, CDR1 is LNHDA and CDR2 SQIVND (reference sequence). CDR3 in DNA: TGTGCCAGTAGTATTGGGCAGGGGACTGAAGCTTTCTTT. This encodes CASSIGQGTEAFF.

The CDR3 nucleotides read TGTGCCAGCAGCGAAGTGGGGGGGCTGGGTGAAAAACTGTTTTTT. Protein product: CASSEVGGLGEKLFF. The chain employs TRBV14 and TRBJ1-4; possibly TRBD1 for D (6 bases). The CDR3 runs to 15 residues. V was cut by 5 bases and J by 7 bases, with 17 bases left in between. Germline CDR1 reads SGHDN; CDR2 reads FVKESK. Full variable domain (outside the CDR3, taken from reference TRBV14 and TRBJ1-4): EAGVTQFPSHSVIEKGQTVTLRCDPISGHDNLYWYRRVMGKEIKFLLHFVKESKQDESGMPNNRFLAERTGGTYSTLKVQPAELEDSGVYFCASSEVGGLGEKLFFGSGTQLSVL.

The rearrangement uses TRBV5-1 and TRBJ2-3; 12 bases agree with TRBD2. This CDR3 contains 17 residues. Germline loops: CDR1 SGHRS, CDR2 YFSETQ. The J segment lost 0 bases and the V segment lost 4 bases, leaving 6 bases of the junction unmatched. DNA for the CDR3: TGCGCCAGCAGCATCGGACTAGCGGGGCCTAGCACAGATACGCAGTATTTT. This encodes CASSIGLAGPSTDTQYF. The full variable domain, its missing parts supplied by reference TRBV5-1 and TRBJ2-3, is KAGVTQTPRYLIKTRGQQVTLSCSPISGHRSVSWYQQTPGQGLQFLFEYFSETQRNKGNFPGRFSGRQFSNSRSEMNVSTLELGDSALYLCASSIGLAGPSTDTQYFGPGTRLTVL.

The V and J genes are TRBV18 and TRBJ1-1, with 8 bases matching TRBD1. The trim removed 2 bases at V and 5 bases at J, leaving 13 bases unmatched. CDR1 is KGHSH and CDR2 is LQKENI in the germline V gene. CDR3 length equals 17 residues. CDR3 DNA sequence: TGTGCCAGCTCACCATCTCGGCAGGGGGCCTCGGGGACTGAAGCTTTCTTT. Amino acids: CASSPSRQGASGTEAFF.

The chain employs TRBV28 and TRBJ1-4; D gene unclear. The length of the CDR3 is 15 residues. Trimming pared 10 bases from V and 0 bases from J, leaving 15 bases between. Germline lookup yields CDR1 MDHEN and CDR2 SYDVKM. CDR3 nucleotides: TGTGCCATCAAGGGTAATTGGGCAACTAATGAAAAACTGTTTTTT. It specifies CAIKGNWATNEKLFF.